The following is a TCR beta chain sequence with its context. Its matching antigen is unknown. The sample belongs to a study of beta chain features in type 1 diabetes. The overall study: The study found patients and healthy donors alike in age, gender and cell yields. Study-level results: When Type 1 diabetes patients were examined, their TCRB CDR3s proved moderately but significantly shorter in all four CD4+ subsets. Lower insertion and higher deletion counts appeared at VDJ junctions in type 1 diabetes patients. The analysis here could not establish whether HLA type shapes TCRB rearrangement.

Sequencing targeted expressed TCRB transcripts, as all isolated RNA had been reverse transcribed. TCRdb's copy holds only in-frame clones and misses some; the assay was immunoSEQ multiplex PCR. The sample yields 900,000 or so clones, 15% to 20% seen once. The ends lost 4 bases at V and 0 bases at J; junction bases unmatched: 7. CDR3 length equals 16 residues. Germline V gene data show CDR1 as SGHVS and CDR2 as FNYEAQ. The V call is TRBV7-6, the J call TRBJ2-3, with 7 bases fitting TRBD2. This receptor was identified in a woman between 18 and 30 years old in good health. The sample consisted of naive CD4+ T cells from blood. In DNA form, the CDR3 reads TGTGCCAGCAGCTCGTCTTCTAGCGGAAGCACAGATACGCAGTATTTT. Its protein is CASSSSSSGSTDTQYF.